This TCR beta chain was observed in a study of T cell responses to AZD1222 COVID-19 vaccine. Broader study findings: The donors showed a predominance of white British ancestry and of females, with possible underestimation of clonal diversity.

Using immunoSEQ multiplex PCR, the repertoire was profiled, and TCRdb retains in-frame clones only, with some absent. The sample yields some 200,000 clones, approximately 91% seen once. A word on this clone: Antigen: not known.

The CDR3 totals 14 residues. The V end lost 3 bases, the J end lost 4 bases, and 9 bases lay between the germline ends. Looked up from germline, CDR1 is LNHDA and CDR2 is SQIVND (reference sequence). The chain couples TRBV19 to TRBJ2-2, with D tentatively TRBD2 (6 bases). This TCR derives from an adult in good health. Source: peripheral blood, taken on day 0 of AZD1222 vaccination. CDR3 sequence: CASSIPGSTGELFF. Written as DNA, the CDR3 is TGTGCCAGTAGTATTCCCGGGAGCACCGGGGAGCTGTTTTTT. Looking up the rest from reference TRBV19 and TRBJ2-2 gives the full variable domain: DGGITQSPKYLFRKEGQNVTLSCEQNLNHDAMYWYRQDPGQGLRLIYYSQIVNDFQKGDIAEGYSVSREKKESFPLTVTSAQKNPTAFYLCASSIPGSTGELFFGEGSRLTVL.